This T cell receptor beta chain is from a study of post-analysis software for immune sequencing data. Study-level information: The patients showed relapsing-remitting, secondary progressive and progressive-relapsing multiple sclerosis courses.

Notes on this clonotype: Its antigen is as yet unknown.

General study points: Compared against controls, patients with multiple sclerosis displayed significantly lower normalized Chao1 diversity.

Unique molecular identifiers had been added to the TCR beta cDNA libraries. TCRdb re-called the PCR reads through MiXCR, storing one row per CDR3 protein. Of about 500,000 distinct CDR3 sequences in the sample, 45% were seen once. The sequencing input was blood. This receptor was obtained from a girl aged 5-17 years with multiple sclerosis.

In DNA form, the CDR3 reads TGCGCCAGCAGCCAAGAATACAGGGGTACTAATGAAAAACTGTTTTTT. As protein: CASSQEYRGTNEKLFF. The gene calls are TRBV4-1 and TRBJ1-4; 7 bases align to TRBD1. The CDR3 is 16 amino acids. The J segment lost 2 bases and the V segment lost 0 bases, leaving 3 bases of the junction unmatched. Germline V gene lookup returns CDR1 MGHRA and CDR2 YSYEKL.